The 14 T cell receptor beta chains reported below all come from one sample, sequenced in a study of T cells in Graves' hyperthyroidism and ophthalmopathy (dated by TCRdb to the late 2010s). Library preparation used multiplex PCR. Data came from an Illumina HiSeq 2000. The TCR beta CDR3 regions were amplified from the RNA transcripts. The TCR CDR3 was subjected to a first round of RT-PCR using the HTBI primer set and the Qiagen OneStep RT-PCR kit. The public reads were quality trimmed at Q25 with fastp and then assembled into clones with MiXCR by TCRdb, keeping productive beta chains. Records with the same CDR3 protein are collapsed into one entry carrying the most frequent genes and DNA. In all, the sample holds 600,000 to 650,000 distinct CDR3 sequences, and around 16% of those were seen once. About 3.8% of the sample is in the top ten clones. The sample was blood. Receptor source: a woman in her twenties or thirties with Graves' hyperthyroidism.

This clonotype turned up a few times. J is TRBJ2-7 and V is TRBV19; perhaps TRBD1 as D (6 bases). The CDR3 covers 14 residues. V gave up 3 bases and J gave up 3 bases, with 12 bases separating them. In germline, CDR1 is LNHDA, CDR2 SQIVND (reference sequence). CDR3 loop: CASSIPGQFYEQYF. The CDR3 nucleotides read TGTGCCAGTAGTATCCCTGGACAGTTCTACGAGCAGTACTTC.

This clonotype was detected many times. The rearrangement joins TRBV19 to TRBJ1-5; possibly TRBD1 for D (6 bases). Germline CDR1 is LNHDA and CDR2 is SQIVND (reference sequence). Trimming cost V 5 bases and J 0 bases, with 11 bases left between them. This CDR3 is built from 15 residues. CDR3 sequence reads: CASSSTGPSNQPQHF. The CDR3 DNA reads as TGTGCCAGTAGTTCTACAGGGCCTAGCAATCAGCCCCAGCATTTT.

Only a few counts were recorded for this clonotype. The chain has TRBV19 and TRBJ1-1, with a tentative D call TRBD1 (6 bases). CDR3 size: 14 residues. Germline-derived CDR1 and CDR2 are LNHDA and SQIVND (reference sequence). V lost 4 bases and J 0 bases, leaving 9 bases between the germline ends. The CDR3 here is CASSKGHLNTEAFF. The DNA for the CDR3 is TGTGCCAGTAGTAAGGGACATTTGAACACTGAAGCTTTCTTT.

V usage is TRBV9 and J usage is TRBJ2-1; 9 bases match TRBD2. This CDR3 has 15 amino acids. V shed 7 bases, J shed 8 bases, and the junction held 13 bases outside the gene matches. Germline CDR1 SGDLS, CDR2 YYNGEE. CDR3 sequence reads: CASGLAGDAGDEQFF. CDR3 sequence (DNA): TGTGCCAGCGGGTTAGCGGGAGATGCGGGGGATGAGCAGTTCTTC.

This clonotype was seen more than once but under ten times. The chain has TRBV7-9 and TRBJ2-1; TRBD2 might be the D (5 bases). Germline V lookup: CDR1 SEHNR, CDR2 FQNEAQ (reference sequence). The CDR3 is 16 amino acids. Trimming took off 6 bases at V and 4 bases at J, with 19 bases between the two ends. The DNA for the CDR3 is TGTGCCAGCAGGCCGGCGTCGGGGAAGGGTTACAATGAGCAGTTCTTC. Translation: CASRPASGKGYNEQFF.

This clonotype came up many times. The rearrangement joins TRBV7-3 to TRBJ2-3; the D gene could be TRBD1 or TRBD2 (5 bases each). The CDR3 extends over 13 amino acids. Germline V gene sequence: CDR1 SGHTA, CDR2 FQGTGA. V lost 4 bases, J lost 6 bases, and 11 bases lay in between. The CDR3 DNA follows: TGTGCCAGCAGCTCGGCTAGGGACGATACGCAGTATTTT. This gives the protein CASSSARDDTQYF.

The chain is built from TRBV19 and TRBJ1-2; D remains unclear. The CDR3 is made up of 14 amino acids. CDR1 is LNHDA and CDR2 is SQIVND in the germline V gene (reference sequence). Trimming removed 4 bases at V and 5 bases at J, with 14 bases between. The CDR3 protein is CASSRAPTLYGYTF. The CDR3 nucleotides read TGTGCCAGTAGTAGGGCTCCGACTTTATATGGCTACACCTTC. Full variable domain (missing parts from reference TRBV19 and TRBJ1-2): DGGITQSPKYLFRKEGQNVTLSCEQNLNHDAMYWYRQDPGQGLRLIYYSQIVNDFQKGDIAEGYSVSREKKESFPLTVTSAQKNPTAFYLCASSRAPTLYGYTFGSGTRLTVV.

This clonotype has a count of ten or more. The gene calls are TRBV27 and TRBJ2-7; perhaps D is TRBD1 or TRBD2 (6 bases each). Germline CDR1 is MNHEY and CDR2 is SMNVEV (reference sequence). Trimming took 5 bases from V and 4 from J, leaving 12 bases between them. The CDR3 extends over 13 amino acids. The CDR3 loop is CASSIGGLYEQYF. For the CDR3, the DNA is TGTGCCAGCAGTATAGGGGGGTTGTACGAGCAGTACTTC.

This clonotype was recorded at least ten times. This rearrangement joins TRBV30 to TRBJ2-5; a weak D match, TRBD2 (6 bases). V lost 1 base, J lost 4 bases, and 16 bases lay in between. CDR3 size: 15 residues. Germline values: CDR1 GTSNPN, CDR2 SVGIG (reference sequence). The CDR3 loop is CAWSDERGGGETQYF. In DNA, the CDR3 is TGTGCCTGGAGTGACGAAAGGGGAGGAGGAGAGACCCAGTACTTC.

In its sample, this clonotype was seen a few times. This chain uses TRBV29-1 with TRBJ1-5; tentative D call: TRBD1 (6 bases). The length of the CDR3 is 14 residues. The ends were cut back, 4 bases at V and 5 bases at J, with 15 bases in the middle. Per the germline V gene, CDR1 is SQVTM and CDR2 is ANQGSEA. The CDR3 DNA sequence: TGCAGCGTTGCTTACGACAGGCCCGATCAGCCCCAGCATTTT. Translation: CSVAYDRPDQPQHF.

This clonotype showed up many times. This sequence joins TRBV7-3 and TRBJ2-3; D might be TRBD2 (6 bases). V was shortened by 2 bases and J by 2 bases, with 8 bases between the two germline ends. CDR3 length equals 14 residues. Germline CDR1 and CDR2: SGHTA and FQGTGA. The CDR3 is CASSLAGNTDTQYF. The CDR3 DNA is TGTGCCAGCAGCTTAGCGGGGAACACAGATACGCAGTATTTT.

The chain combines TRBV7-9 with TRBJ2-2; unclear D gene. Trimming took 4 bases from V and 2 from J, leaving 8 bases between them. Germline V gives CDR1 SEHNR, CDR2 FQNEAQ (reference sequence). This CDR3 has 14 amino acids. CDR3 region: CASSWAVNTGELFF. The CDR3 DNA reads as TGTGCCAGCAGCTGGGCGGTTAACACCGGGGAGCTGTTTTTT. Looking up the rest from reference TRBV7-9 and TRBJ2-2 gives the full variable domain: DTGVSQNPRHKITKRGQNVTFRCDPISEHNRLYWYRQTLGQGPEFLTYFQNEAQLEKSRLLSDRFSAERPKGSFSTLEIQRTEQGDSAMYLCASSWAVNTGELFFGEGSRLTVL.

This clonotype was seen a few times. V gene TRBV6-2 or TRBV6-3 combines with J gene TRBJ2-1; D not resolved. The CDR3 sequence is 13 residues long. The ends were cut back, 2 bases at V and 7 bases at J, with 9 bases in the middle. Germline V CDR1 and CDR2: MNHEY, SVGEGT. In DNA, the CDR3 is TGTGCCAGCAGTTACGTAGGCAGAAATGAGCAGTTCTTC. The encoded protein is CASSYVGRNEQFF.

The chain has TRBV28 and TRBJ2-1; possible D gene TRBD1, 6 bases. The germline gives CDR1 MDHEN, CDR2 SYDVKM. CDR3 size: 15 residues. The ends were cut back, 6 bases at V and 10 bases at J, with 22 bases in the middle. The CDR3 DNA is TGTGCCAGCAGCATGCCGGGACATCCATCGGTCGAGCAGTTCTTC. It is translated as CASSMPGHPSVEQFF.